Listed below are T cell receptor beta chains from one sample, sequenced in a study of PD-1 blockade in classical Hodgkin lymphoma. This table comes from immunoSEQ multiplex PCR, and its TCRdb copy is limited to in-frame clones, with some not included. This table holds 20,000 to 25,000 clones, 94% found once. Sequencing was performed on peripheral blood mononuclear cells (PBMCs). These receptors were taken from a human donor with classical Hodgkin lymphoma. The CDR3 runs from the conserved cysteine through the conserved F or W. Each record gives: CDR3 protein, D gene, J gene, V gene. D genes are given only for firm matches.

CASSLANGSYNEQFF NA TRBJ2-1 TRBV7-6
CASSFGTHEQYF NA TRBJ2-7 TRBV5-6
CASSEGSRAQHF NA TRBJ1-5 TRBV7-9
CATTPGPLHTEAFF NA TRBJ1-1 TRBV15
CASMGERRQFF NA TRBJ2-1 TRBV2
CSVGGALGGYTF NA TRBJ1-2 TRBV29-1
CASSLLGVMNTEAFF NA TRBJ1-1 TRBV7-2
CASSVTGTKNTEAFF NA TRBJ1-1 TRBV19
CASSADTDTEAFF NA TRBJ1-1 TRBV7-9
CASSFDKTYGYTF NA TRBJ1-2 TRBV5-1
CASSLRQVSSLFAYNEQFF NA TRBJ2-1 TRBV14
CASSDGTGVDEQFF TRBD1 TRBJ2-1 TRBV6-4
CASSLGRNRDQETQYF NA TRBJ2-5 TRBV5-6
CASDGRTGIYSSGNTIYF NA TRBJ1-3 TRBV13
CSVELGRGPGNYGYTF TRBD1 TRBJ1-2 TRBV29-1
CASSNAGSSETQYF NA TRBJ2-5 TRBV19
CASRDPPRQGNTIYF NA TRBJ1-3 TRBV6-5
CAISEASPNQPQHF NA TRBJ1-5 TRBV10-3
CASSLGTETSTNEKLFF NA TRBJ1-4 TRBV4-2
CASSNRGPPYEQYF TRBD1 TRBJ2-7 TRBV19